The following is a T cell receptor beta chain sequence with its context. Its antigen target is currently unknown. No qualities accompany the bases; no much larger clone lies one base away. Each donor gave one peripheral blood draw, roughly 120 mL on average, collected into heparinised tubes. Naive, central memory, regulatory and stem cell-like memory CD4+ T cells were sorted on a BD FACSAria II using a panel including CD45RO, CCR7, CD25, CD127, CD95 and CD27. All sorted populations exceeded 95% purity. PBMCs were separated immediately by Lymphoprep density gradient centrifugation and were stained directly, without being cultured. To minimize batch effects, samples were stained and sorted in pairs, one healthy donor with one patient per experiment. This sample is drawn from a study of beta chain features in type 1 diabetes (dated by TCRdb to the late 2010s). For the wider study: Patients and healthy donors did not differ in mean age, gender distribution, total cell number or subset yield. A total of around 110,000,000 sorted cells were examined across all samples, and RNA yield correlated strongly with the number of cells per subset. The study compared the TCRB repertoires of sorted circulating CD4+ T cell subsets in recently diagnosed type 1 diabetes patients with those in matched healthy donors. Naive and central memory subsets were obtained from all 30 or so donors, but regulatory and stem cell-like memory subsets were isolated from only 8 patients and about 8 healthy donors.

The entire isolated RNA was reverse transcribed using the High Capacity cDNA Reverse Transcription Kit, and thus expressed TCRB transcripts were sequenced. Deep immunoSEQ sequencing was performed on naive, central memory and regulatory T cell samples, with an average of roughly 3.6 million total reads per sample. Sorted cells were lysed in RLT buffer, and RNA was extracted using DNase-treated RNeasy Micro or Mini kits according to cell number. Each cell subset was processed on its own to prevent cross-contamination, while patient and healthy donor samples were processed together. TCRB sequences were amplified from cDNA with the immunoSEQ multiplex PCR, producing 87-bp fragments spanning the CDR3 region. Sequencing of the amplicons was performed on the Illumina HiSeq platform. Turning to the authors' computational methods: PCR bias was computationally corrected using synthetic template baselines, reads within Hamming distance 2 were collapsed, and singletons that could not be merged were discarded. By aligning reads against IMGT, V, D and J genes, CDR3 length, and insertions or deletions at six rearrangement sites were assigned. Within each subset, clonotype counts were normalized to sorted cell number, and only after that were true diversity and Gini coefficients computed with the tcR R package. The overlap coefficient, calculated on TCRB nucleotide sequences, was used to measure repertoire sharing. Out-of-frame TCRB sequences from naive cells were analyzed as a proxy for the pre-selection repertoire. TCRdb limited this immuneACCESS table to in-frame rearrangements with V and J called. A share of clones is missing; checked studies link under half to unresolved V genes, and the rest is unexplained. V and J calls and clone size are as listed in that table; D and trimming were resolved from the DNA. Recorded for this sample are about 240,000 clones; approximately 15% of them occurred a single time. Just under 0.02% of the sample lies in the top ten.

Broader findings and caveats from the paper: At VDJ recombination sites, patients with type 1 diabetes made fewer insertions and deleted more nucleotides, a pattern implying thymic rearrangement abnormalities. Shorter templates might be favored by PCR, yet because patient and control samples were amplified and corrected together, any such skew would affect both groups equally. Because cDNA was sequenced instead of genomic DNA, activated cells with high expression could be over-represented, although the groups did not differ in activation or CD3 levels. Because the HLA sub-analyses included only small numbers of individuals, any influence of HLA type on TCRB rearrangement was left unresolved. A moderate but significant shortening of TCRB CDR3 length was observed in type 1 diabetes patients in all four CD4+ subsets. Naive, central memory and regulatory TCRB repertoires appeared to be more alike among patients than among healthy donors.

Material for sequencing was naive CD4+ T cells from blood. The cell subset or site label, read with the paper, signifies: true naive CD4+ T cells. The clonotype was recovered from a man between 25 and 39 years old with type 1 diabetes.

This receptor carries the CDR3 CASSPQAGPSYEQYF. The bases are TGTGCCAGCAGCCCGCAGGCGGGTCCCTCCTACGAGCAGTACTTC. This chain is built from TRBV7-2 and TRBJ2-7; possibly the D gene is TRBD2, per 5 matching bases. In the germline V gene, CDR1 corresponds to SGHTA and CDR2 to FQGNSA. Including the terminal cysteine and phenylalanine, the CDR3 comprises 15 residues. Only the CDR3 region is kept as DNA, spanning 45 bases read in frame from base 1. The junction carries 14 bases between V and J, which are trimmed by 5 bases and 0 bases respectively. With all but the CDR3 taken from the reference TRBV7-2 and TRBJ2-7 genes, the full variable domain is: GAGVSQSPSNKVTEKGKDVELRCDPISGHTALYWYRQSLGQGLEFLIYFQGNSAPDKSGLPSDRFSAERTGGSVSTLTIQRTQQEDSAVYLCASSPQAGPSYEQYFGPGTRLTVT.